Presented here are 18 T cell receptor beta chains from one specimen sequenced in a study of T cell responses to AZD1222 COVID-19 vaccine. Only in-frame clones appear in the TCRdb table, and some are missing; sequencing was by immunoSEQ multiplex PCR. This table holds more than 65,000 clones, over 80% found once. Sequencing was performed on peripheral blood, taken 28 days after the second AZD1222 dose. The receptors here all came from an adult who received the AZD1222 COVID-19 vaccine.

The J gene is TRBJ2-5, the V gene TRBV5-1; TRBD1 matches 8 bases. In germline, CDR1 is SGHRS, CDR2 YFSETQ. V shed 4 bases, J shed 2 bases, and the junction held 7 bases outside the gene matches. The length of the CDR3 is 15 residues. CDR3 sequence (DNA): TGCGCCAGCAGCATCCTCAGGGGGCCACAAGAGACCCAGTACTTC. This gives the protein CASSILRGPQETQYF.

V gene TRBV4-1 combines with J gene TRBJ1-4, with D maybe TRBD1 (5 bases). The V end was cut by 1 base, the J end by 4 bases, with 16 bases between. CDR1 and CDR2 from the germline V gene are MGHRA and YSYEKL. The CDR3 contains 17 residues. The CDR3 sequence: CASSQAGRGSLNEKLFF. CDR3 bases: TGCGCCAGCAGCCAAGCCGGAAGGGGCTCACTTAATGAAAAACTGTTTTTT.

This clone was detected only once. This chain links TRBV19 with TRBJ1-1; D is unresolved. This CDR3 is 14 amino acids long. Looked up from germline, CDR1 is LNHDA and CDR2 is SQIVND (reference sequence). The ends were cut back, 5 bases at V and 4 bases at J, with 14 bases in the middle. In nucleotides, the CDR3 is TGTGCCAGTAGTCCCACCGCGTGGGGCACTGAAGCTTTCTTT. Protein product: CASSPTAWGTEAFF.

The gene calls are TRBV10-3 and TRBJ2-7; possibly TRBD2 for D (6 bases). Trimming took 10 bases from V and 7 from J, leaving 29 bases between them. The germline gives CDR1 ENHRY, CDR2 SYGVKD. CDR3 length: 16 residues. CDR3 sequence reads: CATGGVEGTPSLEQYF. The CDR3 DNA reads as TGTGCCACCGGGGGAGTCGAGGGGACTCCCTCTCTTGAGCAGTACTTC.

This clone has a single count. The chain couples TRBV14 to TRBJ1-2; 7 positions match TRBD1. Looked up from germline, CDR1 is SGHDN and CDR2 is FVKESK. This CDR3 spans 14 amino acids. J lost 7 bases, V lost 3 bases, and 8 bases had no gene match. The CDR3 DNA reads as TGTGCCAGCAGCCAGGCCGACAGGGTGGTTGGCTACACCTTC. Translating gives CASSQADRVVGYTF. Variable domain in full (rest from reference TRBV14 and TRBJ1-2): EAGVTQFPSHSVIEKGQTVTLRCDPISGHDNLYWYRRVMGKEIKFLLHFVKESKQDESGMPNNRFLAERTGGTYSTLKVQPAELEDSGVYFCASSQADRVVGYTFGSGTRLTVV.

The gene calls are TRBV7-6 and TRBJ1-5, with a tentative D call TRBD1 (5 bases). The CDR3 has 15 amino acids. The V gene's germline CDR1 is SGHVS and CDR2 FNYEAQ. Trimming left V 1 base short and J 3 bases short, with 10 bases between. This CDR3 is CASSLVEGVNQPQHF. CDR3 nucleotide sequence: TGTGCCAGCAGCTTAGTCGAAGGGGTCAATCAGCCCCAGCATTTT.

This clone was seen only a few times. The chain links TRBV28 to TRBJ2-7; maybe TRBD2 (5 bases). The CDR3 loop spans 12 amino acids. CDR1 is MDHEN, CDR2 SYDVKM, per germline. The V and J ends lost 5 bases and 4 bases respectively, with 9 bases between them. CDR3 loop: CASSPGKYEQYF. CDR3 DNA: TGTGCCAGCAGTCCCGGGAAATACGAGCAGTACTTC.

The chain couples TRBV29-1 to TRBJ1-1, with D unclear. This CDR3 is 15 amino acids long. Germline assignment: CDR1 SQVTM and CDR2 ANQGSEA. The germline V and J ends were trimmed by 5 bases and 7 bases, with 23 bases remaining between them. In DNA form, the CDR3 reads TGCAGCGTTCAGAGGGAAGGCAATCATCATGGTGAAGCTTTCTTT. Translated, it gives CSVQREGNHHGEAFF.

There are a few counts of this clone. The CDR3: CASSPAGDTEAFF. CDR3 DNA: TGTGCCAGCTCACCAGCGGGGGACACTGAAGCTTTCTTT. The J gene is TRBJ1-1, the V gene TRBV18, with a possible D match to TRBD1 (5 bases). CDR3 length: 13 amino acids. Trimming removed 2 bases at V and 3 bases at J, with 7 bases between. The V gene's germline CDR1 is KGHSH and CDR2 LQKENI. Full variable domain (rest looked up from reference TRBV18 and TRBJ1-1): NAGVMQNPRHLVRRRGQEARLRCSPMKGHSHVYWYRQLPEEGLKFMVYLQKENIIDESGMPKERFSAEFPKEGPSILRIQQVVRGDSAAYFCASSPAGDTEAFFGQGTRLTVV.

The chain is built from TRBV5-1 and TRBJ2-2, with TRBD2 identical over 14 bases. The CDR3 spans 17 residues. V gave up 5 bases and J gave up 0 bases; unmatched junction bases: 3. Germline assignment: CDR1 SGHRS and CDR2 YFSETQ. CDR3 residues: CASSSTSGRANTGELFF. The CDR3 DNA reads TGCGCCAGCAGTTCGACTAGCGGGAGGGCGAACACCGGGGAGCTGTTTTTT. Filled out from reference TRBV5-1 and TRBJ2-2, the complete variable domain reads KAGVTQTPRYLIKTRGQQVTLSCSPISGHRSVSWYQQTPGQGLQFLFEYFSETQRNKGNFPGRFSGRQFSNSRSEMNVSTLELGDSALYLCASSSTSGRANTGELFFGEGSRLTVL.

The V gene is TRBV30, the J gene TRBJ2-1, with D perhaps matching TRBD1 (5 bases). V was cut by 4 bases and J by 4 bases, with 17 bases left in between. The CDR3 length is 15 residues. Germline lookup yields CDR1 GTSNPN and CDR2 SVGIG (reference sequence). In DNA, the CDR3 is TGTGCCTGGACATCACGACAGAGATTATACAATGAGCAGTTCTTC. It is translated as CAWTSRQRLYNEQFF.

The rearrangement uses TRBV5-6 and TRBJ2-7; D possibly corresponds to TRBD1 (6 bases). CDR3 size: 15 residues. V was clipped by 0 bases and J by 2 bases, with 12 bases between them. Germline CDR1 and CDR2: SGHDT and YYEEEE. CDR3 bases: TGTGCCAGCAGCTTGGGACAGGCCGACACCTACGAGCAGTACTTC. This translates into CASSLGQADTYEQYF.

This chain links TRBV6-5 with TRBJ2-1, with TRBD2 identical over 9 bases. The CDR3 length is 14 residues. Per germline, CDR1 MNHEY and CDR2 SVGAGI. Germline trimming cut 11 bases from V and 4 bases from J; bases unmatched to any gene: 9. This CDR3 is CACQASGRYNEQFF. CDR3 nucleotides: TGTGCCTGCCAGGCCAGCGGGAGGTACAATGAGCAGTTCTTC.

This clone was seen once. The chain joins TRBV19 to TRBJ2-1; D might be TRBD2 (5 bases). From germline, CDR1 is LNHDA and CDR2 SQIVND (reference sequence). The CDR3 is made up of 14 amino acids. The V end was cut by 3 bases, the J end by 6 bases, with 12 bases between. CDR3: CASSIILARNEQFF. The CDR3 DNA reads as TGTGCCAGTAGTATCATCCTAGCTCGCAATGAGCAGTTCTTC.

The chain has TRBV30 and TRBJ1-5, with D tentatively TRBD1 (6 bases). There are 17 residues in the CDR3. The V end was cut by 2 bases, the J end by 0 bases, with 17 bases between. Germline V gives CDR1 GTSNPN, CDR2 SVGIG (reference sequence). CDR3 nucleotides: TGTGCCTGGAGTCCTACAAGGACAGTGTATAGCAATCAGCCCCAGCATTTT. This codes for CAWSPTRTVYSNQPQHF.

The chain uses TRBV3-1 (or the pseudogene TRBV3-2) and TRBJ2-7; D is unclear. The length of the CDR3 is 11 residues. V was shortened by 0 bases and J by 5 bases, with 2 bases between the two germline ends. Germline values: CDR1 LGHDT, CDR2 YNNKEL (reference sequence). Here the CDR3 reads CASSQDHEQYF. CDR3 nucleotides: TGTGCCAGCAGCCAAGATCACGAGCAGTACTTC.

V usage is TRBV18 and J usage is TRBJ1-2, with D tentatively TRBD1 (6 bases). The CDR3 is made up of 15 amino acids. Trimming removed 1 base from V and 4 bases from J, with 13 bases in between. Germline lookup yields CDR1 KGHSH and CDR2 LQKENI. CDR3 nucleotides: TGTGCCAGCTCACCACGTCCGGGGACAAGCTATGGCTACACCTTC. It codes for CASSPRPGTSYGYTF.

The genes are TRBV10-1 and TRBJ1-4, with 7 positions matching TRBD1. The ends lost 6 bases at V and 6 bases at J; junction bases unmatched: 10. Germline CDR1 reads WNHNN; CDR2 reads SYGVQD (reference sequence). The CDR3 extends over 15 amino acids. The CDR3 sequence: CASSSLGQRYEKLFF. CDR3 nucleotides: TGCGCCAGCAGCTCTTTGGGACAGAGATATGAAAAACTGTTTTTT.